This passage covers 30 T cell receptor beta chains from one sample sequenced in a study of T cells in localized non-small cell lung cancer. The assay was immunoSEQ multiplex PCR, and TCRdb's table has in-frame clones only and misses some. The top ten clones hold under 4.5% of a sample with about 17,000 clones, roughly 90% of them seen once. The specimen was peripheral blood, collected before any cancer treatment. These receptors originate from a male donor aged 60 or older with stage II squamous cell lung carcinoma.

This clone was picked up one time. This chain connects TRBV7-8 to TRBJ1-4; 9 positions match TRBD1. The CDR3 covers 17 residues. V shed 5 bases, J shed 5 bases, and the junction held 12 bases outside the gene matches. The germline V gene encodes CDR1 SGHVS and CDR2 FQNEAQ. For the CDR3, the DNA is TGTGCCAGCAGCCGTAAACCTACTGGGACAGGGAATGAAAAACTGTTTTTT. This encodes CASSRKPTGTGNEKLFF. Using reference TRBV7-8 and TRBJ1-4 for the parts outside the CDR3, the full variable domain is GAGVSQSPRYKVAKRGQDVALRCDPISGHVSLFWYQQALGQGPEFLTYFQNEAQLDKSGLPSDRFFAERPEGSVSTLKIQRTQQEDSAVYLCASSRKPTGTGNEKLFFGSGTQLSVL.

The chain is built from TRBV18 and TRBJ1-2; TRBD1 is a possible D gene (5 bases). Trimming shortened V by 6 bases and J by 13 bases, and 18 bases separated the two germline ends. CDR1 and CDR2 from the germline V gene are KGHSH and LQKENI. The length of the CDR3 is 12 residues. This CDR3 reads CASSRTGTPTTF. In nucleotides, the CDR3 is TGTGCCAGCTCGCGAACCGGGACTCCCACCACCTTC. Variable domain in full (rest from reference TRBV18 and TRBJ1-2): NAGVMQNPRHLVRRRGQEARLRCSPMKGHSHVYWYRQLPEEGLKFMVYLQKENIIDESGMPKERFSAEFPKEGPSILRIQQVVRGDSAAYFCASSRTGTPTTFGSGTRLTVV.

The V call is TRBV10-3, the J call TRBJ2-5; TRBD1 matches at 8 bases. V was clipped by 6 bases and J by 1 base; unmatched bases: 16. The CDR3 consists of 18 residues. Germline V CDR1 and CDR2: ENHRY, SYGVKD. This CDR3 is CAIRARQQLGTGQETQYF. In nucleotides, the CDR3 is TGTGCCATCAGGGCCCGACAGCAGCTCGGGACAGGCCAAGAGACCCAGTACTTC.

CDR3 DNA: TGCAGTGCTAGACCCGATGGGACCCAGTACTTC. The encoded protein is CSARPDGTQYF. The V gene is TRBV20-1, the J gene TRBJ2-5; no definite D call. The length of the CDR3 is 11 residues. The germline CDR1 and CDR2 sequences are DFQATT and SNEGSKA (reference sequence). V lost 2 bases to trimming and J lost 7 bases, with 8 bases between them.

The chain is built from TRBV27 and TRBJ1-3; D might be TRBD1 (5 bases). There are 15 residues in the CDR3. Germline values: CDR1 MNHEY, CDR2 SMNVEV (reference sequence). V lost 7 bases and J 0 bases, leaving 13 bases between the germline ends. This CDR3 reads CASMGGISSGNTIYF. The DNA of the CDR3 is TGTGCCAGCATGGGGGGAATCAGCTCTGGAAACACCATATATTTT.

The chain combines TRBV6-5 with TRBJ1-2; D is unclear. V lost 0 bases to trimming and J lost 1 base, with 6 bases between them. The CDR3 runs 14 residues. The germline V gene encodes CDR1 MNHEY and CDR2 SVGAGI. CDR3 sequence: CASSYSYSNYGYTF. CDR3 coding DNA: TGTGCCAGCAGTTACTCGTACAGTAACTATGGCTACACCTTC.

The V and J genes are TRBV7-2 and TRBJ1-2; a possible D gene is TRBD1 (5 bases). Germline CDR1 SGHTA, CDR2 FQGNSA. V was shortened by 6 bases and J by 4 bases, with 15 bases between the two germline ends. The CDR3 is 14 residues long. In nucleotides, the CDR3 is TGTGCCAGCAGGAGGGTCGGGACGAGCTATGGCTACACCTTC. Translating gives CASRRVGTSYGYTF.

The V call is TRBV4-2, the J call TRBJ1-4; a weak D match, TRBD1 (5 bases). CDR1 and CDR2 (germline): LGHNA, YNFKEQ. This CDR3 has 13 amino acids. Trimming pared 6 bases from V and 7 bases from J, leaving 12 bases between. The CDR3 here is CASREGGGEKLFF. The CDR3 DNA sequence: TGTGCCAGCAGAGAGGGTGGGGGTGAAAAACTGTTTTTT.

The rearrangement uses TRBV9 and TRBJ1-1; D is undetermined. The CDR3 has 14 amino acids. Germline CDR1 SGDLS, CDR2 YYNGEE. Trimming cost V 2 bases and J 0 bases, with 8 bases left between them. The CDR3: CASSVTTVNTEAFF. The CDR3 nucleotides are TGTGCCAGCAGCGTGACTACAGTGAACACTGAAGCTTTCTTT.

The chain recombines TRBV14 with TRBJ2-7; D uncertain. CDR1 and CDR2 from the germline V gene are SGHDN and FVKESK. This CDR3 is built from 15 residues. The germline V and J ends were trimmed by 3 bases and 2 bases, with 14 bases remaining between them. CDR3 residues: CASSHIHRPPYEQYF. DNA for the CDR3: TGTGCCAGCAGCCACATTCATCGTCCCCCCTACGAGCAGTACTTC.

The sample holds a few counts of this clone. The chain links TRBV18 to TRBJ2-7; 14 nucleotides align to TRBD2. CDR3 length: 16 amino acids. Germline V gene sequence: CDR1 KGHSH, CDR2 LQKENI. V gave up 4 bases and J gave up 4 bases; unmatched junction bases: 6. CDR3 sequence reads: CASSQGTSGRRYEQYF. The CDR3 nucleotides read TGTGCCAGCTCACAAGGGACTAGCGGGAGAAGGTACGAGCAGTACTTC.

The chain recombines TRBV7-9 with TRBJ2-2; TRBD2 matches at 9 bases. J was trimmed by 7 bases and V by 0 bases; bases with no gene match: 6. The V gene's germline CDR1 is SEHNR and CDR2 FQNEAQ (reference sequence). The CDR3 loop spans 16 amino acids. Written as DNA, the CDR3 is TGTGCCAGCAGCTTAGCGGTAGCGGGAGAGTTCGGGGAGCTGTTTTTT. This sequence encodes CASSLAVAGEFGELFF.

The chain links TRBV27 to TRBJ1-5; D might be TRBD1 (6 bases). Between the trimmed V and J ends, which lost 5 bases and 2 bases, there was a span of 10 bases. This CDR3 comprises 14 residues. The germline V gene has CDR1 MNHEY and CDR2 SMNVEV (reference sequence). The CDR3 bases are TGTGCCAGCAGTCAGGGGCCGGGCAATCAGCCCCAGCATTTT. Encoded protein: CASSQGPGNQPQHF.

The chain employs TRBV11-2 and TRBJ2-2, with 9 positions matching TRBD1. Germline trimming cut 1 base from V and 4 bases from J; bases unmatched to any gene: 4. The V gene's germline CDR1 is SGHAT and CDR2 FQNNGV. There are 16 residues in the CDR3. The CDR3 is CASSLGTGVGTGELFF. The CDR3 bases are TGTGCCAGCAGCTTAGGGACAGGGGTCGGCACCGGGGAGCTGTTTTTT.

The chain employs TRBV5-4 and TRBJ2-7; no clear D. The CDR3 spans 15 residues. Trimming took 4 bases from V and 6 from J, leaving 20 bases between them. Germline V gene lookup returns CDR1 SGHNT and CDR2 YYREEE (reference sequence). The CDR3, as DNA: TGTGCCAGCAGCCCTGAGGCCCGAGGTCTGGGCGAGCAGTACTTC. Translation gives CASSPEARGLGEQYF.

J is TRBJ2-7 and V is TRBV7-8, with D possibly being TRBD1 (6 bases). Germline V lookup: CDR1 SGHVS, CDR2 FQNEAQ. Trimming left V 1 base short and J 3 bases short, with 7 bases between. This CDR3 has 13 residues. The chain's CDR3 is CASSLGQVYEQYF. CDR3 nucleotide sequence: TGTGCCAGCAGCTTAGGACAGGTCTACGAGCAGTACTTC.

This clone occurred once. The chain has TRBV5-1 and TRBJ2-3, with D perhaps TRBD2 (6 bases). The CDR3 consists of 15 residues. Trimming pared 4 bases from V and 3 bases from J, leaving 15 bases between. The V gene's germline CDR1 is SGHRS and CDR2 YFSETQ. In nucleotides, the CDR3 is TGCGCCAGCAGCCCTTGGGGGGAAGCAACAGATACGCAGTATTTT. The encoded protein is CASSPWGEATDTQYF.

CDR3 sequence reads: CAISAGLAGDYEQYF. In DNA, the CDR3 is TGTGCCATCAGCGCTGGACTAGCGGGAGACTACGAGCAGTACTTC. The genes are TRBV10-3 and TRBJ2-7; 13 nucleotides align to TRBD2. This CDR3 has 15 residues. V shed 6 bases and J 3 bases; nucleotides not matched to a gene: 5. Germline values: CDR1 ENHRY, CDR2 SYGVKD.

The rearrangement links TRBV19 to TRBJ2-2; D ambiguous. CDR1 is LNHDA and CDR2 is SQIVND in the germline V gene (reference sequence). The CDR3 loop spans 11 amino acids. V was trimmed by 8 bases and J by 1 base, leaving 2 bases between them. The CDR3 loop reads CASRNTGELFF. CDR3 DNA sequence: TGTGCCAGTCGGAACACCGGGGAGCTGTTTTTT.

This chain connects TRBV7-9 to TRBJ2-5, with no clear D. Trimming stripped 5 bases from V and 4 bases from J, with 5 bases between. Germline V gene sequence: CDR1 SEHNR, CDR2 FQNEAQ (reference sequence). There are 11 residues in the CDR3. CDR3 nucleotides: TGTGCCAGCAGCGGTCCAGAGACCCAGTACTTC. Translated: CASSGPETQYF.

This chain connects TRBV18 to TRBJ2-7; 9 nucleotides agree with TRBD1. The CDR3 loop spans 13 amino acids. The trim removed 5 bases at V and 5 bases at J, leaving 4 bases unmatched. Germline loops: CDR1 KGHSH, CDR2 LQKENI. The chain's CDR3 is CASSGDRADEQYF. CDR3 in DNA: TGTGCCAGCTCAGGGGACAGGGCAGACGAGCAGTACTTC.

The rearrangement uses TRBV27 and TRBJ2-1; 8 bases agree with TRBD2. The ends lost 0 bases at V and 9 bases at J; junction bases unmatched: 13. Germline lookup yields CDR1 MNHEY and CDR2 SMNVEV (reference sequence). There are 17 residues in the CDR3. The CDR3 nucleotides are TGTGCCAGCAGTTTATCTCCCCCGGGACTAGTCTCCACTGAGCAGTTCTTC. Encoded protein: CASSLSPPGLVSTEQFF.

The chain is built from TRBV6-6 and TRBJ2-6; D possibly corresponds to TRBD1 (6 bases). Germline values: CDR1 MNHNY, CDR2 SVGAGI (reference sequence). V lost 5 bases and J 2 bases, leaving 13 bases between the germline ends. The CDR3 length is 16 residues. The CDR3 here is CASSRLTGPGANVLTF. The DNA of the CDR3 is TGTGCCAGCAGTCGATTGACAGGACCTGGGGCCAACGTCCTGACTTTC.

The rearrangement links TRBV6-6 to TRBJ1-5; D is uncertain. Trimming left V 4 bases short and J 3 bases short, with 10 bases between. The CDR3 runs 14 residues. Germline V gives CDR1 MNHNY, CDR2 SVGAGI (reference sequence). The CDR3 sequence: CASSSRSFNQPQHF. The CDR3, as DNA: TGTGCCAGCAGTTCCCGGAGTTTCAATCAGCCCCAGCATTTT.

The chain has TRBV6-1 and TRBJ2-1; D is ambiguous. This CDR3 is 14 amino acids long. Germline V gene lookup returns CDR1 MNHNS and CDR2 SASEGT. Trimming removed 6 bases from V and 10 bases from J, with 19 bases in between. The CDR3 bases are TGTGCCAGCAGAGTTGGGTCCGTTAAAGGAGAGCAGTTCTTC. The encoded protein is CASRVGSVKGEQFF.

The J gene is TRBJ1-1, the V gene TRBV6-5; D possibly corresponds to TRBD1 (6 bases). The CDR3 sequence is 15 residues long. Trimming removed 2 bases at V and 5 bases at J, with 15 bases between. Germline V gives CDR1 MNHEY, CDR2 SVGAGI. CDR3 DNA: TGTGCCAGCAGTTACGACCCCACAGGGCGGACTGAAGCTTTCTTT. This encodes CASSYDPTGRTEAFF.

The gene calls are TRBV2 and TRBJ2-7, with D possibly matching TRBD2 (5 bases). V was trimmed by 4 bases and J by 6 bases, leaving 13 bases between them. This CDR3 has 13 amino acids. Per germline, CDR1 SNHLY and CDR2 FYNNEI. Here the CDR3 reads CASSVGREGEQYF. The CDR3 DNA sequence: TGTGCCAGCAGTGTAGGCAGAGAGGGCGAGCAGTACTTC. Using reference TRBV2 and TRBJ2-7 for the parts outside the CDR3, the full variable domain is EPEVTQTPSHQVTQMGQEVILRCVPISNHLYFYWYRQILGQKVEFLVSFYNNEISEKSEIFDDQFSVERPDGSNFTLKIRSTKLEDSAMYFCASSVGREGEQYFGPGTRLTVT.

This clone was found a few times. The CDR3 loop reads CASSLYRGTEAFF. For the CDR3, the DNA is TGTGCCAGCAGCTTGTACAGGGGGACTGAAGCTTTCTTT. V gene TRBV5-6 combines with J gene TRBJ1-1; 8 bases align to TRBD1. Trimming took 1 base from V and 5 from J; bases not matched to a gene: 1. CDR1 and CDR2 (germline): SGHDT, YYEEEE. CDR3 size: 13 residues.

The chain employs TRBV18 and TRBJ1-6; D call uncertain. Germline CDR1 and CDR2: KGHSH and LQKENI. Trimming cost V 3 bases and J 9 bases, with 18 bases left between them. The CDR3 extends over 16 amino acids. CDR3 bases: TGTGCCAGCTCACCGGGCGGCGGGTTGACTGGTTCACCCCTCCACTTT. Translated, it gives CASSPGGGLTGSPLHF.

The V and J genes are TRBV4-2 and TRBJ2-7, with 9 bases aligning to TRBD2. CDR1 is LGHNA and CDR2 is YNFKEQ in the germline V gene. V gave up 6 bases and J gave up 4 bases; unmatched junction bases: 7. CDR3 length: 14 amino acids. CDR3 loop: CASRRRGGSYEQYF. Here the CDR3 DNA reads TGTGCCAGCAGGCGGCGGGGGGGGTCATACGAGCAGTACTTC.